Listed below are T cell receptor beta chains from one sample, sequenced in a study of shared clonotypes between healthy human individuals. TCRdb's table, derived via immunoSEQ multiplex PCR, lists solely in-frame clones and lacks some. The profile covers some 1,900,000 clones, with about 95% appearing a single time and roughly 1.2% taken by the ten largest. Sequenced input: naive CD8+ T cells sorted from blood. All receptors come from a man aged 18-30 years in good health. The CDR3 runs from the conserved cysteine through the conserved F or W. A D gene is named only where the DNA matches it firmly. Not all rows give a size; the values are once, few, many and, for expanded clones, a class.

D: -; J: TRBJ2-5; V: TRBV11-2; size: -; CDR3: CASSPTWGISGIFKETQYF; DNA: TGTGCCAGCAGCCCGACGTGGGGTATTTCGGGTATTTTTAAAGAGACCCAGTACTTC
D: -; J: TRBJ1-1; V: TRBV28; size: -; CDR3: CASRPAVIGDTEAFF; DNA: TGTGCCAGCAGACCCGCCGTAATCGGGGACACTGAAGCTTTCTTT
D: TRBD1; J: TRBJ1-5; V: TRBV6-1; size: -; CDR3: CASRGTGEANQPQHF; DNA: TGTGCCAGCAGAGGGACAGGGGAAGCCAATCAGCCCCAGCATTTT
D: -; J: TRBJ2-7; V: TRBV30; size: -; CDR3: CAWSAGATYEQYF; DNA: TGTGCCTGGAGTGCAGGGGCGACATACGAGCAGTACTTC
D: TRBD2; J: TRBJ2-7; V: TRBV5-1; size: -; CDR3: CASSLAGPGLADVGEQYF; DNA: TGCGCCAGCAGCTTGGCGGGACCGGGACTAGCGGATGTGGGGGAGCAGTACTTC
D: TRBD2; J: TRBJ2-3; V: TRBV4-3; size: -; CDR3: CASSQLLNLAGVFADTQYF; DNA: TGCGCCAGCAGCCAACTTTTAAACCTAGCGGGAGTCTTCGCAGATACGCAGTATTTT
D: -; J: TRBJ2-2; V: TRBV7-9; size: -; CDR3: CASSSLLRTGELFF; DNA: TGTGCCAGCAGCTCGCTCCTAAGGACCGGGGAGCTGTTTTTT
D: -; J: TRBJ1-2; V: TRBV28; size: -; CDR3: CASSPDKGGYTF; DNA: TGTGCCAGCAGCCCTGATAAGGGTGGCTACACCTTC
D: -; J: TRBJ2-7; V: TRBV5-1; size: -; CDR3: CASSLGQGGYEQYF; DNA: TGCGCCAGCAGCTTGGGTCAGGGTGGCTACGAGCAGTACTTC
D: -; J: TRBJ1-3; V: TRBV21-1; size: once; CDR3: CASSSKRPDSGNTIYF; DNA: TGTGCCAGCAGCTCAAAGCGACCTGACTCTGGAAACACCATATATTTT
D: TRBD1; J: TRBJ1-2; V: TRBV27; size: -; CDR3: CASSLSGTGAGYTF; DNA: TGTGCCAGCAGTTTATCTGGGACAGGGGCTGGCTACACCTTC
D: -; J: TRBJ1-5; V: TRBV27; size: -; CDR3: CASSFQGSNQPQHF; DNA: TGTGCCAGCAGTTTCCAGGGGAGCAATCAGCCCCAGCATTTT
D: TRBD2; J: TRBJ2-1; V: TRBV10-3; size: once; CDR3: CAISDPITSGSVYEQFF; DNA: TGTGCCATCAGTGATCCTATCACTAGCGGGAGTGTCTATGAGCAGTTCTTC
D: -; J: TRBJ2-7; V: TRBV29-1; size: -; CDR3: CSVEAGRASYEQYF; DNA: TGCAGCGTTGAAGCTGGCAGGGCCAGCTACGAGCAGTACTTC
D: -; J: TRBJ2-5; V: TRBV9; size: -; CDR3: CASSVGGGGSGETQYF; DNA: TGTGCCAGCAGCGTAGGGGGCGGTGGGTCCGGGGAGACCCAGTACTTC
D: -; J: TRBJ2-4; V: TRBV25-1; size: -; CDR3: CASSELGTSNIQYF; DNA: TGTGCCAGCAGTGAGCTGGGGACATCAAACATTCAGTACTTC
D: TRBD1; J: TRBJ1-1; V: TRBV6-5; size: -; CDR3: CASSYSTGAEAFF; DNA: TGTGCCAGCAGTTACTCGACAGGGGCTGAAGCTTTCTTT
D: -; J: TRBJ1-5; V: TRBV6-1; size: -; CDR3: CASSEAGGLGNQPQHF; DNA: TGTGCCAGCAGTGAAGCCGGGGGGCTTGGGAATCAGCCCCAGCATTTT
D: TRBD2; J: TRBJ2-1; V: TRBV4-3; size: -; CDR3: CASSQDNSGGYDEQFF; DNA: TGCGCCAGCAGCCAAGATAATAGCGGGGGATATGATGAGCAGTTCTTC
D: TRBD2; J: TRBJ2-3; V: TRBV14; size: -; CDR3: CASSQAPGLAGADTQYF; DNA: TGTGCCAGCAGCCAAGCCCCGGGACTAGCGGGAGCAGATACGCAGTATTTT
D: TRBD2; J: TRBJ2-1; V: TRBV2; size: -; CDR3: CARGTSGYNEQFF; DNA: TGTGCCAGGGGGACTAGCGGTTACAATGAGCAGTTCTTC
D: -; J: TRBJ2-1; V: TRBV2; size: -; CDR3: CASSDGPKTLRNEQFF; DNA: TGTGCCAGCAGTGATGGACCCAAGACGTTACGTAATGAGCAGTTCTTC
D: -; J: TRBJ2-1; V: TRBV9; size: -; CDR3: CASSVVQGNEQFF; DNA: TGTGCCAGCAGCGTAGTGCAGGGCAATGAGCAGTTCTTC
D: TRBD1; J: TRBJ2-1; V: TRBV9; size: -; CDR3: CASSVGGGAFNEQFF; DNA: TGTGCCAGCAGCGTAGGAGGGGGCGCGTTTAATGAGCAGTTCTTC
D: -; J: TRBJ2-1; V: TRBV6-4; size: -; CDR3: CASISADNEQFF; DNA: TGTGCCAGCATTTCGGCTGACAATGAGCAGTTCTTC
D: -; J: TRBJ2-7; V: TRBV5-4; size: -; CDR3: CASSLPGGSYEQYF; DNA: TGTGCCAGCAGCCTCCCAGGAGGGTCCTACGAGCAGTACTTC
D: TRBD2; J: TRBJ2-7; V: TRBV11-2; size: -; CDR3: CASSPWAGDSYEQYF; DNA: TGTGCCAGCAGCCCCTGGGCGGGGGACTCCTACGAGCAGTACTTC
D: TRBD2; J: TRBJ2-7; V: TRBV30; size: -; CDR3: CAWSVGGGYEQYF; DNA: TGTGCCTGGAGTGTGGGCGGGGGGTACGAGCAGTACTTC
D: -; J: TRBJ1-4; V: TRBV28; size: -; CDR3: CASSPLFLDNAGSEKLFF; DNA: TGTGCCAGCAGTCCCCTTTTCTTGGACAACGCGGGGTCCGAAAAACTGTTTTTT
D: -; J: TRBJ2-7; V: TRBV27; size: -; CDR3: CASSLLAGASGEQYF; DNA: TGTGCCAGCAGTTTATTGGCGGGGGCCTCGGGTGAGCAGTACTTC
D: -; J: TRBJ2-7; V: TRBV4-3; size: -; CDR3: CASSLDTGINEQYF; DNA: TGCGCCAGCAGCCTGGACACGGGGATCAACGAGCAGTACTTC
D: -; J: TRBJ2-1; V: TRBV30; size: -; CDR3: CAWTQSSYNEQFF; DNA: TGTGCCTGGACCCAGAGCTCCTACAATGAGCAGTTCTTC
D: TRBD1; J: TRBJ2-3; V: TRBV28; size: -; CDR3: CASSLPPGQGPHTDTQYF; DNA: TGTGCCAGCAGTCTCCCACCGGGACAGGGTCCGCACACAGATACGCAGTATTTT
D: -; J: TRBJ2-1; V: TRBV6-5; size: -; CDR3: CASSYASVDEQFF; DNA: TGTGCCAGCAGTTATGCCTCGGTGGATGAGCAGTTCTTC
D: TRBD1; J: TRBJ2-1; V: TRBV5-1; size: -; CDR3: CASSLFSGQDSNEQFF; DNA: TGCGCCAGCAGCTTGTTTTCGGGACAGGATTCTAATGAGCAGTTCTTC
D: -; J: TRBJ1-1; V: TRBV9; size: few; CDR3: CASSLGGGTEAFF; DNA: TGTGCCAGCAGCCTAGGGGGAGGGACTGAAGCTTTCTTT
D: TRBD1; J: TRBJ2-5; V: TRBV4-1; size: -; CDR3: CASSLGQGGQETQYF; DNA: TGCGCCAGCAGCCTGGGACAGGGTGGGCAAGAGACCCAGTACTTC
D: -; J: TRBJ1-6; V: TRBV27; size: -; CDR3: CASSLSRGGNSPLHF; DNA: TGTGCCAGCAGTTTATCTCGGGGAGGGAATTCACCCCTCCACTTT
D: -; J: TRBJ2-1; V: TRBV5-1; size: -; CDR3: CASRGENYNEQFF; DNA: TGCGCCAGCAGGGGGGAAAACTACAATGAGCAGTTCTTC
D: -; J: TRBJ1-1; V: TRBV19; size: -; CDR3: CASSIVENTEAFF; DNA: TGTGCCAGTAGTATAGTAGAGAACACTGAAGCTTTCTTT
D: -; J: TRBJ1-1; V: TRBV28; size: -; CDR3: CASTAWTVMNTEAFF; DNA: TGTGCCAGCACCGCCTGGACAGTCATGAACACTGAAGCTTTCTTT
D: TRBD1; J: TRBJ2-4; V: TRBV27; size: -; CDR3: CASSARGWIAKNIQYF; DNA: TGTGCCAGCAGTGCCAGGGGGTGGATAGCCAAAAACATTCAGTACTTC
D: TRBD2; J: TRBJ2-3; V: TRBV28; size: -; CDR3: CASSYPARGSTDTQYF; DNA: TGTGCCAGCAGTTACCCCGCGCGGGGGAGCACAGATACGCAGTATTTT
D: -; J: TRBJ1-6; V: TRBV15; size: -; CDR3: CATSRATGTSEIAYNSPLHF; DNA: TGTGCCACCAGCAGGGCTACCGGGACATCGGAGATCGCCTATAATTCACCCCTCCACTTT
D: TRBD1; J: TRBJ2-2; V: TRBV29-1; size: once; CDR3: CSVIMSGGQYTGELFF; DNA: TGCAGCGTTATCATGTCAGGGGGCCAGTACACCGGGGAGCTGTTTTTT
D: -; J: TRBJ1-6; V: TRBV5-5; size: -; CDR3: CASSLVQGRNSPLHF; DNA: TGTGCCAGCAGCTTGGTGCAGGGACGAAATTCACCCCTCCACTTT
D: TRBD1; J: TRBJ1-1; V: TRBV19; size: -; CDR3: CASSARDSEGAFF; DNA: TGTGCCAGTAGCGCACGGGACAGCGAAGGAGCTTTCTTT
D: TRBD2; J: TRBJ2-3; V: TRBV28; size: once; CDR3: CASSPLAGGLADTQYF; DNA: TGTGCCAGCAGTCCTCTAGCGGGGGGCCTGGCAGATACGCAGTATTTT
D: -; J: TRBJ2-5; V: TRBV28; size: -; CDR3: CASCRRVGETQYF; DNA: TGTGCCAGTTGTCGGCGGGTCGGGGAGACCCAGTACTTC
D: -; J: TRBJ2-2; V: TRBV6-5; size: -; CDR3: CASRRTSNTGELFF; DNA: TGTGCCAGCAGGCGGACCTCAAACACCGGGGAGCTGTTTTTT
D: -; J: TRBJ1-1; V: TRBV27; size: -; CDR3: CASSLLETANTEAFF; DNA: TGTGCCAGCAGTTTATTGGAGACCGCGAACACTGAAGCTTTCTTT
D: TRBD1; J: TRBJ2-7; V: TRBV9; size: -; CDR3: CASSSSRTGASYEQYF; DNA: TGTGCCAGCAGCTCCTCTAGGACAGGGGCCTCCTACGAGCAGTACTTC
D: -; J: TRBJ1-1; V: TRBV7-3; size: -; CDR3: CASSLAGPDTEAFF; DNA: TGTGCCAGCAGCTTGGCCGGGCCCGACACTGAAGCTTTCTTT
D: -; J: TRBJ2-7; V: TRBV6-6; size: -; CDR3: CASSYAISYEQYF; DNA: TGTGCCAGCAGTTACGCCATCTCCTACGAGCAGTACTTC
D: -; J: TRBJ2-7; V: TRBV6-1; size: -; CDR3: CASTSSYEQYF; DNA: TGTGCCAGCACGTCATCCTACGAGCAGTACTTC
D: -; J: TRBJ2-7; V: TRBV2; size: -; CDR3: CASNEQGEPLIEQYF; DNA: TGTGCCAGCAACGAACAGGGCGAACCTCTGATCGAGCAGTACTTC
D: -; J: TRBJ2-2; V: TRBV5-1; size: -; CDR3: CASSLVAYGELFF; DNA: TGCGCCAGCAGCTTGGTCGCTTACGGGGAGCTGTTTTTT
D: -; J: TRBJ2-7; V: TRBV7-9; size: -; CDR3: CASSRGTLNEQYF; DNA: TGTGCCAGCAGCCGCGGCACGCTCAACGAGCAGTACTTC
D: -; J: TRBJ1-2; V: TRBV27; size: -; CDR3: CASSSLPGLGNHGYTF; DNA: TGTGCCAGCAGTTCCCTGCCGGGTCTTGGTAATCATGGCTACACCTTC